These T cell receptor beta chains were read from a single sample in a study of cytomegalovirus exposure and HLA in healthy donors. Sequencing was performed with immunoSEQ multiplex PCR; in TCRdb, only in-frame clones are kept and a portion is missing. The top ten clones hold more than 1.5% of a sample with some 150,000 clones, just under 85% of them seen once. Specimen: PBMCs. These receptors were taken from a woman between 40 and 55 years old in good health and CMV-seronegative. Each CDR3 is given with its conserved first and last residue. A D gene is named only where the DNA matches it firmly. The listing skips clone size in some rows; elsewhere it reads once, few, many or a size class.

d_call	v_call	clone_size	j_call	cdr3_nt	cdr3_aa
-	TRBV29-1	-	TRBJ2-7	TGCAGCGTTGCCCGAAGACAGAACTACGAGCAGTACTTC	CSVARRQNYEQYF
-	TRBV6-5	-	TRBJ2-3	TGTGCCAGCACCGAACTTAGCGGACAAACAGATACGCAGTATTTT	CASTELSGQTDTQYF
-	TRBV7-2	-	TRBJ1-1	TGTGCCAGCAGCCTCCTAGCCCCCATGAACACTGAAGCTTTCTTT	CASSLLAPMNTEAFF
TRBD2	TRBV28	-	TRBJ2-7	TGTGCCAGCAGTATAGCGGGAGGGCCCCTTCTCGAGCAGTACTTC	CASSIAGGPLLEQYF
-	TRBV7-9	-	TRBJ2-5	TGTGCCAGCAGCCCTATCCGGGGAACCCAGACCCAGTACTTC	CASSPIRGTQTQYF
-	TRBV6-6	-	TRBJ2-7	TGTGCCAGCAGTTACTCTGGCGGAGAGGTTTCCTACGAGCAGTACTTC	CASSYSGGEVSYEQYF
TRBD1	TRBV28	-	TRBJ1-2	TGTGCCAGCAGTTTCACCCTTACGGTTACAGGGGGATCTAACTATGGCTACACCTTC	CASSFTLTVTGGSNYGYTF
-	TRBV19	-	TRBJ2-7	TGTGCCAGTAGTATAGAATACGCGGCGGAGATCTACGAGCAGTACTTC	CASSIEYAAEIYEQYF
-	TRBV6-5	-	TRBJ2-7	TGTGCCAGCAGCAGGGGAAGGGAGCAGTACTTC	CASSRGREQYF
TRBD2	TRBV7-9	-	TRBJ2-2	TGTGCTAGCAGCTCCGCCCTGACTAGCGGGAGGGGTCGGTCCGGGGAGCTGTTTTTT	CASSSALTSGRGRSGELFF
-	TRBV9	-	TRBJ1-2	TGTGCCAGCAGCGTAACAGCGACAGGAGACTATGGCTACACCTTC	CASSVTATGDYGYTF
-	TRBV4-3	-	TRBJ2-4	TGCGCCAGCAGCCAAGGATATAGAAACATTCAGTACTTC	CASSQGYRNIQYF
-	TRBV28	-	TRBJ1-2	TGTGCCAGCAGTTTATCGAACAGCTATGGCTACACCTTC	CASSLSNSYGYTF
TRBD1	TRBV19	-	TRBJ2-3	TGTGCCAGTAGGACGCTGACAGGGGCAACAGATACGCAGTATTTT	CASRTLTGATDTQYF
-	TRBV29-1	-	TRBJ2-2	TGCAGCGTTGGAGCCCTGAGATGCACCGGGGAGCTGTTTTTT	CSVGALRCTGELFF
TRBD2	TRBV2	-	TRBJ2-1	TGTGCCAGCAGTGTGCTGAGACTAGCGGGAGGTTCCTACAATGAGCAGTTCTTC	CASSVLRLAGGSYNEQFF
-	TRBV7-9	-	TRBJ1-3	TGTGCCAGCAGCTTATTACAGGGAGTCGACGGAAACACCATATATTTT	CASSLLQGVDGNTIYF
TRBD1	TRBV2	-	TRBJ1-4	TGTGCCAGCAGCAGGGAACCAGGGGGCGGTGAAAAACTGTTTTTT	CASSREPGGGEKLFF
TRBD2	TRBV7-7	-	TRBJ2-2	TGTGCCAGCAGCTCCCCCCGCGGGAGATACACCGGGGAGCTGTTTTTT	CASSSPRGRYTGELFF
TRBD1	TRBV14	once	TRBJ2-7	TGTGCCAGCAGCCTCGCCCGGATAAGACAGGGCTACGAGCAGTACTTC	CASSLARIRQGYEQYF
-	TRBV5-6	-	TRBJ2-1	TGTGCCAGCAGCTTTGATTGGGGGCCCAATGAGCAGTTCTTC	CASSFDWGPNEQFF
TRBD1	TRBV30	few	TRBJ2-7	TGTGCCTGGAGTGTACAGGGGGCGAACGAGCAGTACTTC	CAWSVQGANEQYF
-	TRBV28	-	TRBJ1-2	TGTGCCATCAAAGAGTACAGGGATAACTATGGCTACACCTTC	CAIKEYRDNYGYTF
-	TRBV6-5	-	TRBJ2-7	TGTGCCAGCTCCAGACAGGTCTCCTACGAGCAGTACTTC	CASSRQVSYEQYF
TRBD1	TRBV11-2	-	TRBJ1-1	TGTGCCAGCAGCTATACCATACAGGGACAGGACACTGAAGCTTTCTTT	CASSYTIQGQDTEAFF
-	TRBV7-8	-	TRBJ1-5	TGTGCCAGCAGCTCCCGAGAGCTAAATCAGCCCCAGCATTTT	CASSSRELNQPQHF
TRBD2	TRBV4-3	-	TRBJ2-1	TGCGCCAGCAGCCAAGCCGGGACTAGCTACAATGAGCAGTTCTTC	CASSQAGTSYNEQFF